The source of this T cell receptor beta chain is a study of breast tumors, draining lymph nodes, adjacent tissues. Study outcomes and limitations: Luminal-like breast cancer showed significantly greater tumor-nontumor repertoire similarity than basal-like breast cancer did. Data fit most tumor T cells coming from lymph node, expanding in tumor. That most tumor T cells come from lymph nodes remained unproven. Tumor repertoires ranked between lymph nodes and nontumor tissue in diversity, with V and J gene preferences.

The CDR3 sequence is 13 residues long. V lost 0 bases to trimming and J lost 0 bases, with 3 bases between them. Per germline, CDR1 SGHRS and CDR2 YFSETQ. One entry per CDR3 protein, called by TCRdb with MiXCR from the multiplex PCR reads. This sample has 10,000 to 15,000 distinct CDR3 sequences, with 36% found just once. Remarks on this clonotype: Its antigen is currently unknown.

This TCR was recovered from a female donor with breast cancer. Some clones in this sample may be carry-over from other donors' samples. The V gene is TRBV5-1, the J gene TRBJ1-2, with unresolved D. The sequencing input was breast tumor tissue. CDR3 residues: CASSLEPNYGYTF. CDR3 nucleotide sequence: TGCGCCAGCAGCTTGGAACCTAACTATGGCTACACCTTC.